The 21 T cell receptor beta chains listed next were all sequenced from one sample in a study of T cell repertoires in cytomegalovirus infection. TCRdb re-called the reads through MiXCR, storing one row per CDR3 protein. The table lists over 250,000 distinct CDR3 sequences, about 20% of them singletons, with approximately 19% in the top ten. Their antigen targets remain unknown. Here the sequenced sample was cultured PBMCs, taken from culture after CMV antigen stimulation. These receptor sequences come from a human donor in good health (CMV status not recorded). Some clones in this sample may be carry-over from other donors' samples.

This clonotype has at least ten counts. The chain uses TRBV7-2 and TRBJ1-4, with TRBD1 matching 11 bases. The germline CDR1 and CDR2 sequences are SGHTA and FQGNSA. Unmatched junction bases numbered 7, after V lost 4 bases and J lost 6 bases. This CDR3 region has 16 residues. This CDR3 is CASSSPGQGGHEKLFF. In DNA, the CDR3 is TGTGCCAGCAGCTCCCCGGGACAGGGGGGACATGAAAAACTGTTTTTT.

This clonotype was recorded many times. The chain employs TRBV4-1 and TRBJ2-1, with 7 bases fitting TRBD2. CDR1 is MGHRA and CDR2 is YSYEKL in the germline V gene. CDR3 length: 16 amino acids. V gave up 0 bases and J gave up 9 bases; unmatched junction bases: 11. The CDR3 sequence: CASSQEGSGAFGEQFF. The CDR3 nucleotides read TGCGCCAGCAGCCAAGAAGGGAGCGGGGCCTTCGGTGAGCAGTTCTTC.

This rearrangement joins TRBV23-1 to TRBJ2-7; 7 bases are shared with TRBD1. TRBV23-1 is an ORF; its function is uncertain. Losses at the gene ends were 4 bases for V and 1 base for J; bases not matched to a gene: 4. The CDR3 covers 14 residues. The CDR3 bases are TGCGCCAGCAGTCTAATGGGACAGTCCTACGAGCAGTACGTC. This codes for CASSLMGQSYEQYV.

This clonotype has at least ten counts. CDR3 DNA sequence: TGTGCCAGCAGCTTAGCGGGACTAGCGGGAGAAGATACGCAGTATTTT. Its translation is CASSLAGLAGEDTQYF. V is TRBV7-2 and J is TRBJ2-3; TRBD2 matches 14 bases. Germline lookup yields CDR1 SGHTA and CDR2 FQGNSA. V trimming: 0 bases; J trimming: 5 bases; junction bases outside the gene matches: 1. CDR3 length: 16 amino acids.

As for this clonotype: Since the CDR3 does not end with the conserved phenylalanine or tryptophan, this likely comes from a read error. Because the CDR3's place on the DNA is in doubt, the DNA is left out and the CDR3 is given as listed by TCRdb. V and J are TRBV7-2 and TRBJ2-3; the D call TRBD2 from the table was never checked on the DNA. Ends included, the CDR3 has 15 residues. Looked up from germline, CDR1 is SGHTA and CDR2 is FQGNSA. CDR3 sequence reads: CASSETSGSFRPLTL.

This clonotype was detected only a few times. The CDR3 sequence: CASSPDLTEAFF. The CDR3, as DNA: TGTGCCAGCAGCCCCGATCTAACTGAAGCTTTCTTT. The chain combines TRBV7-9 with TRBJ1-1; no definite D call. CDR1 and CDR2 (germline): SEHNR, FQNEAQ (reference sequence). V was cut by 5 bases and J by 5 bases, with 9 bases left in between. The CDR3 covers 12 residues.

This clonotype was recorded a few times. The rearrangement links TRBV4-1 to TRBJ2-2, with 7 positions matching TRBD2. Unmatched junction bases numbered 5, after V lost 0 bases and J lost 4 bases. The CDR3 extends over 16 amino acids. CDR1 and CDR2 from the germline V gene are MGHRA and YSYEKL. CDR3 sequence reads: CASSQDPSGRTGELFF. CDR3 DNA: TGCGCCAGCAGCCAAGATCCTAGCGGTCGCACCGGGGAGCTGTTTTTT.

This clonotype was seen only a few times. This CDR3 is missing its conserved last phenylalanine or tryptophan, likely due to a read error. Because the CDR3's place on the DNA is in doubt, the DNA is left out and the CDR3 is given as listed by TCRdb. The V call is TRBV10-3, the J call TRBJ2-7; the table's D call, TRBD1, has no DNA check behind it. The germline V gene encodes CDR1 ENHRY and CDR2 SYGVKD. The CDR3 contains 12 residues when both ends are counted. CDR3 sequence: CAISEASGTGMI.

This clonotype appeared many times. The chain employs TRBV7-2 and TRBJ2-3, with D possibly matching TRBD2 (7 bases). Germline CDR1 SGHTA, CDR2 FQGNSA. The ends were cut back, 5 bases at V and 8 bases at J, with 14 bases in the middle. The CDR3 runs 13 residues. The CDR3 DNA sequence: TGTGCCAGCAGCGTTGGGAGGGGGGGTACGCAGTATTTT. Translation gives CASSVGRGGTQYF.

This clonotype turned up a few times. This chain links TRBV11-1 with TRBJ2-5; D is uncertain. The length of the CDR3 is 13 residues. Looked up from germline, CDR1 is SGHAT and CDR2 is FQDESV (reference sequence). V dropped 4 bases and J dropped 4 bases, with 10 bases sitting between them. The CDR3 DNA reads TGTGCCAGCAGCTCCTACACGGGAGAGACCCAGTACTTC. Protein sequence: CASSSYTGETQYF.

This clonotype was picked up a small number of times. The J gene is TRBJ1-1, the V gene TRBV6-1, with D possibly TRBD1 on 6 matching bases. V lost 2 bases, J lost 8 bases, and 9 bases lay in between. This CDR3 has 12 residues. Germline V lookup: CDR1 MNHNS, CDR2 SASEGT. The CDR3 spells CASSEQGREAFF. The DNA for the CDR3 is TGTGCCAGCAGTGAACAGGGGAGAGAAGCTTTCTTT.

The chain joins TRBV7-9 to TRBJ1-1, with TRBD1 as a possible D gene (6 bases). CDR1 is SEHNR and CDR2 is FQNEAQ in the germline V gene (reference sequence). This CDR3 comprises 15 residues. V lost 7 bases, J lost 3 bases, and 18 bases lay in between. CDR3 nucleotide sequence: TGTGCCAGCACCTTGAGACAGGTTTTCGACACTGAAGCTTTCTTT. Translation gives CASTLRQVFDTEAFF.

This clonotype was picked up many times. The CDR3 sequence: CASSFADFGNTIYF. The CDR3 DNA follows: TGTGCCAGCAGTTTTGCCGATTTTGGAAACACCATATATTTT. This chain joins TRBV28 and TRBJ1-3; D unresolved. Trimming shortened V by 3 bases and J by 3 bases, and 9 bases separated the two germline ends. There are 14 residues in the CDR3. Germline V lookup: CDR1 MDHEN, CDR2 SYDVKM.

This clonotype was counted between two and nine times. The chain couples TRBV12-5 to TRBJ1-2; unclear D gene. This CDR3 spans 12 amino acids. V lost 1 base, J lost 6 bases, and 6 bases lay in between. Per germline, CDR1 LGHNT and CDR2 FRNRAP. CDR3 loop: CASGLGWNGYTF. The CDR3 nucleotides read TGTGCTAGTGGTTTGGGGTGGAATGGCTACACCTTC.

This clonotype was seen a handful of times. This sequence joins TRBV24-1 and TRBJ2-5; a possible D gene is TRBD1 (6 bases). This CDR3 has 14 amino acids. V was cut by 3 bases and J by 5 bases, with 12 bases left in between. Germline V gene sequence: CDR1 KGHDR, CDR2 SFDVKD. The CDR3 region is CATSDTGPRETQYF. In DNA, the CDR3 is TGTGCCACCAGTGATACAGGGCCTCGGGAGACCCAGTACTTC.

CDR3 DNA sequence: TGTGCCAGCAGCTTAGACCAACTAGCCGAACCAAACAATGAGCAGTTCTTC. Its translation is CASSLDQLAEPNNEQFF. The rearrangement uses TRBV11-2 and TRBJ2-1; D may be TRBD2 (6 bases). Germline CDR1 and CDR2: SGHAT and FQNNGV. Trimming removed 0 bases from V and 5 bases from J, with 17 bases in between. The CDR3 contains 17 residues.

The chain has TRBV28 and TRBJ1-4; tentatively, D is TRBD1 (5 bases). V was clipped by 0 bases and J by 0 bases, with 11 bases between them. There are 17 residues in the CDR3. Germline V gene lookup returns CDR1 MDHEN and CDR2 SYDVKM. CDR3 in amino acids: CASSLWVLGPTNEKLFF. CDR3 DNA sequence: TGTGCCAGCAGTTTATGGGTCCTGGGGCCAACTAATGAAAAACTGTTTTTT.

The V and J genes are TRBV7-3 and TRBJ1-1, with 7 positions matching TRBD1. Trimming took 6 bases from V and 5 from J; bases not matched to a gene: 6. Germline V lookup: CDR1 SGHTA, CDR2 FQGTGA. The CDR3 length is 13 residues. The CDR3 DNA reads TGTGCCAGCAGTGAGGGGGCGGGTACTGAAGCTTTCTTT. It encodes CASSEGAGTEAFF.

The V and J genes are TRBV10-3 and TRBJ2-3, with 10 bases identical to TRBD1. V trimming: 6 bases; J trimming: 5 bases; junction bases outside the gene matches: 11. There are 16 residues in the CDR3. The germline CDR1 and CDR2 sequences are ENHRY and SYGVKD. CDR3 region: CAIRAVTGGSVDTQYF. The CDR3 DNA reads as TGTGCCATCAGAGCTGTGACAGGGGGCTCAGTAGATACGCAGTATTTT.

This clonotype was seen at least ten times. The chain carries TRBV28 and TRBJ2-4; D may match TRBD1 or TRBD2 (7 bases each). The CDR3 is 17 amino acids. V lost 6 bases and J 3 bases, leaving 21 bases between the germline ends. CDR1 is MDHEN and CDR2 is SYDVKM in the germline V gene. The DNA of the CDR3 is TGTGCCAGCAGCCAGGGGGGAGGGCCCCTTCACAAAAACATTCAGTACTTC. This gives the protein CASSQGGGPLHKNIQYF.

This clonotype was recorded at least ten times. The chain's CDR3 is CASSPQGTYNEQFF. CDR3 in DNA: TGTGCCAGCAGCCCTCAGGGTACCTACAATGAGCAGTTCTTC. The genes are TRBV7-2 and TRBJ2-1, with a possible D match to TRBD1 (5 bases). Germline assignment: CDR1 SGHTA and CDR2 FQGNSA. V was pared by 5 bases and J by 2 bases, with 10 bases between. This CDR3 region has 14 residues.